The 3 T cell receptor beta chains below were found in one sample sequenced in a study of T cell repertoires in cytomegalovirus infection. MiXCR, run by TCRdb on the reads, gives a single entry per CDR3 protein. The sample shows more than 400,000 distinct CDR3 sequences, about 30% of them seen only once. Sequences were obtained from PBMCs. These TCRs come from a human donor in good health (CMV status not recorded). Some clones in this sample may be carry-over from other donors' samples.

This clonotype was recorded a few times. The chain combines TRBV6-2 or TRBV6-3 with TRBJ1-5, with a tentative D call TRBD1 (6 bases). Trimming took off 6 bases at V and 1 base at J, with 19 bases between the two ends. Germline CDR1 reads MNHEY; CDR2 reads SVGEGT. The CDR3 is made up of 17 amino acids. CDR3 nucleotides: TGTGCCAGCAGGCCGGGCAGGGGCGCGTTCAGCAATCAGCCCCAGCATTTT. Its translation: CASRPGRGAFSNQPQHF.

This clonotype was seen at least ten times. The chain links TRBV7-2 to TRBJ2-5, with D hard to call. CDR3 length: 13 amino acids. Germline assignment: CDR1 SGHTA and CDR2 FQGNSA. V was clipped by 2 bases and J by 4 bases, with 8 bases between them. CDR3 in amino acids: CASSLWSRETQYF. As DNA, the CDR3 is TGTGCCAGCAGCTTATGGAGCAGAGAGACCCAGTACTTC.

This clonotype was detected once. Relative to the germline gene, one junction end is altered; a read error may explain this. V is TRBV19 and J is TRBJ1-1; 9 nucleotides align to TRBD1. Germline-derived CDR1 and CDR2 are LNHDA and SQIVND (reference sequence). This CDR3 has 15 amino acids. The CDR3 region is CASGIQGQGDTEAFF. The DNA for the CDR3 is TGTGCCAGTGGTATCCAGGGACAGGGCGACACTGAAGCTTTCTTT.